This T cell receptor (beta chain) appears in the sequencing data of a study of blood T cell repertoires in COVID-19 (dated by TCRdb to between 2020 and 2021). At the level of the whole study: Collaborator samples came from the United States, Italy and Spain and covered acute and convalescent phases of COVID-19. The material from the prospective study consisted of cDNA or gDNA derived from T cells, B-cell-depleted T cells, or PBMCs. The dataset comprised deeply sampled blood TCRbeta repertoires from subjects exposed to, actively infected with, or recovered from COVID-19. The repertoires were released in a freely available public database meant as a resource for research on the immune response to SARS-CoV-2. Samples came from the ongoing ImmuneRACE study (first 160 participants) plus 1,254 subjects from 6 global collaborators. Sample metadata almost always included a de-identified subject ID, COVID-19 status, age in years and sex. Where available, HLA class I and class II types were taken from metadata supplied by the sample provider and were not determined by assay-based typing. General conclusions and limits of the study: The amount of clinical and demographic metadata varied by source and participant and was provided uncurated.

Collaborating institutions collected whole blood in K2EDTA tubes following their own protocols. For TCRbeta analysis, collaborator samples were shipped as frozen whole blood, as isolated PBMCs, or as DNA extracted from either sample type. The CDR3 holds 13 amino acids from the cysteine to the phenylalanine. Only CDR3 DNA remains: 39 bases, in frame from the first base. V sheds 8 bases and J sheds 4 bases, leaving 14 bases between their ends. TCRbeta CDR3 regions were amplified from genomic DNA using the immunoSEQ Assay, a bias-controlled multiplex PCR. The authors' pipeline ran thus. Within the assay, amplification of reference gene primers was used to estimate how many nucleated cells each sample contained. To quantify the absolute abundance of each unique TCRbeta CDR3 rearrangement, sequence reads were collapsed and filtered. Productive Simpson clonality was computed per sample as the square root of Simpson's diversity index over productive rearrangements. TCRdb carries this immuneACCESS record with in-frame sequences only. Its versions omit some clonotypes, under half of them owing to an unresolved V gene in the studies checked, with the rest unexplained. V and J calls and clone size are given by that table; D and trimming were obtained from the DNA. The table for this sample lists 150,000 to 200,000 clones; about 85% of them were counted only once. The ten largest clones take up around 2.3% of the sample.

Points on this clone: The target of this receptor is not known. No clone much larger than this one lies a single base away; base qualities are absent.

The source is a man between 65 and 80 years old with active or convalescent COVID-19. Sequences were obtained from peripheral blood. Rearrangement joined TRBV12-3 or TRBV12-4 to TRBJ1-2; the D gene is perhaps TRBD1, on 5 matching bases. The nucleotide sequence is given as TGTGCCAGCTCCCGGGGGTTAGTCTATGGCTACACCTTC. It encodes CASSRGLVYGYTF.